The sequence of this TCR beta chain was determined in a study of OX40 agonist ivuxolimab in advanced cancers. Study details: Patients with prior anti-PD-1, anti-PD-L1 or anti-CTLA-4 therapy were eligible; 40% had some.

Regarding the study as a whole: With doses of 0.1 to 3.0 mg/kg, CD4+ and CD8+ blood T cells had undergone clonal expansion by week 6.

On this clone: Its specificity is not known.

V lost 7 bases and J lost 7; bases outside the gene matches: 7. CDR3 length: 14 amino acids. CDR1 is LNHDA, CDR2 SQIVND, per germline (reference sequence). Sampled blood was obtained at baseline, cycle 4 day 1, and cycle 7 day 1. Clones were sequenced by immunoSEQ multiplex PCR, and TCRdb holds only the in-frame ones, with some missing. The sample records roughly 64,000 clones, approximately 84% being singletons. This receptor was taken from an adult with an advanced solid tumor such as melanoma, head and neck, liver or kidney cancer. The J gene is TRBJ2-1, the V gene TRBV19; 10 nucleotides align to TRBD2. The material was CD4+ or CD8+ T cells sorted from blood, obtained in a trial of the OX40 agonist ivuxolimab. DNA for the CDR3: TGTGCCAGTATGGGCCTAGCGGGAGTTAATGAGCAGTTCTTC. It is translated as CASMGLAGVNEQFF.